The 4 T cell receptor beta chains in this list originate from one sample, sequenced in a study of siplizumab effects on memory and regulatory T cells. This table comes from immunoSEQ multiplex PCR, and its TCRdb copy is limited to in-frame clones, with some not included. Of about 85,000 clones in the sample, around 95% are singletons; the top ten hold 18%. The source material was CD8+ T cells sorted from blood. The receptors shown here come from a human donor in good health.

The rearrangement links TRBV12-5 to TRBJ2-1; 9 bases map to TRBD1. The J segment lost 6 bases and the V segment lost 1 base, leaving 1 base of the junction unmatched. Germline CDR1 reads LGHNT; CDR2 reads FRNRAP. The CDR3 is made up of 14 amino acids. The CDR3 reads CASGLADRGNEQFF. DNA for the CDR3: TGTGCTAGTGGTTTGGCGGACAGGGGCAATGAGCAGTTCTTC.

This rearrangement joins TRBV10-1 to TRBJ2-3; TRBD2 agrees at 12 bases. J gave up 4 bases and V 4 bases, and 3 bases lay outside the gene matches. The CDR3 spans 15 residues. The V gene's germline CDR1 is WNHNN and CDR2 SYGVQD (reference sequence). CDR3 loop: CASSASGRAADTQYF. For the CDR3, the DNA is TGCGCCAGCAGTGCTAGCGGGAGGGCCGCAGATACGCAGTATTTT.

This chain connects TRBV11-1 to TRBJ2-7; tentatively, D is TRBD1 or TRBD2 (5 bases each). Germline assignment: CDR1 SGHAT and CDR2 FQDESV (reference sequence). This CDR3 has 18 residues. Trimming took 3 bases from V and 0 from J, leaving 21 bases between them. DNA for the CDR3: TGTGCCAGCAGCTTGGAGTTGGGTCCTGAGGGGTACTCCTACGAGCAGTACTTC. It codes for CASSLELGPEGYSYEQYF. The variable domain in full, with the rest retrieved from reference TRBV11-1 and TRBJ2-7, is EAEVAQSPRYKITEKSQAVAFWCDPISGHATLYWYRQILGQGPELLVQFQDESVVDDSQLPKDRFSAERLKGVDSTLKIQPAELGDSAMYLCASSLELGPEGYSYEQYFGPGTRLTVT.

This chain connects TRBV4-1 to TRBJ2-7; 9 bases are shared with TRBD1. The CDR3 has 14 residues. With V trimmed by 5 bases and J by 2 bases, 4 bases remained unmatched. Germline V gives CDR1 MGHRA, CDR2 YSYEKL. The CDR3 protein is CASSLDRGAYEQYF. In nucleotides, the CDR3 is TGCGCCAGCAGCTTGGACAGGGGCGCCTACGAGCAGTACTTC.